This T cell receptor beta chain came from a study of vaccination effects on CD4 cells after COVID-19. Overall study findings and caveats: Healthy vaccinees showed cross-reactivity with common cold coronaviruses in only 1 of 255 vaccine-induced clones. Convalescent patients numbered few in the study; early post-infection timepoints were missing entirely.

Of note for this clone: Its cognate antigen is unknown.

Germline loops: CDR1 MNHNS, CDR2 SASEGT. Trimming left V 6 bases short and J 6 bases short, with 15 bases between. The CDR3 has 14 residues. The method was immunoSEQ multiplex PCR; TCRdb's version includes in-frame clones alone and lacks a portion of them. The sample shows about 28,000 clones, 75% to 85% of them seen only once. Viral peptide pools were used in the ViraFEST assay to expand antigen-specific CD4+ T cells, and sequencing came afterward. After roughly 10 days in culture, the CD4+ T cells were isolated. People in the vaccine group had not been infected with SARS-CoV-2 before, and their nucleocapsid antibodies were negative. Under 2.5 million PBMC were placed in each well, which was supplemented with roughly 10 IU/ml IL-2 and 7.5 to 10 ug/ml peptides. The authors exchanged half the medium for IL-2 medium on days 3 and 7.

This clonotype was obtained from a human donor who received a COVID-19 vaccine. J is TRBJ2-1 and V is TRBV6-1, with TRBD2 as a possible D gene (5 bases). Sequenced here: CD4+ T cells from PBMCs cultured with SARS-CoV-2 spike peptides, sampled before COVID-19 vaccination. CDR3: CASRLGAPRNEQFF. CDR3 nucleotide sequence: TGTGCCAGCAGGCTGGGAGCCCCACGCAATGAGCAGTTCTTC.